This is a list of T cell receptor beta chains from one sample in a study of blood T cell repertoires in COVID-19. Measured with immunoSEQ multiplex PCR; TCRdb has only the in-frame clones, and not every one. In the table there are about 270,000 clones, about 86% of which are singletons. Material for sequencing was peripheral blood. These receptors all stem from a woman aged 60-75 years with active or convalescent COVID-19. Both conserved end residues are part of each CDR3. A D gene is named only where the DNA matches it firmly. Rows give clone size only sometimes, using once, few, many, or a class for an expanded clone.

V,size,J,D,CDR3,DNA
TRBV29-1,-,TRBJ1-3,TRBD1,CSAGTGDGNTIYF,TGCAGCGCTGGGACAGGGGACGGAAACACCATATATTTT
TRBV7-9,-,TRBJ1-1,TRBD1,CASSPTGAETEAFF,TGTGCCAGCTCCCCAACAGGGGCTGAAACTGAAGCTTTCTTT
TRBV28,few,TRBJ1-2,-,CASSSTGSSNYGYTF,TGTGCCAGCAGTTCAACAGGGTCTTCTAACTATGGCTACACCTTC
TRBV3-1/TRBV3-2,-,TRBJ2-2,-,CASSHPGEGELFF,TGTGCCAGCAGCCACCCTGGGGAGGGGGAGCTGTTTTTT
TRBV6-2/TRBV6-3,-,TRBJ1-5,-,CASSYLWRGRGNQPQHF,TGTGCCAGCAGTTACCTTTGGAGGGGTAGAGGCAATCAGCCCCAGCATTTT
TRBV7-2,once,TRBJ1-3,TRBD1,CASSPGQYTIYF,TGTGCCAGCAGCCCGGGACAGTACACCATATATTTT
TRBV6-5,-,TRBJ2-7,TRBD2,CASSYGRGMDEQYF,TGTGCCAGCAGTTACGGGCGGGGGATGGACGAGCAGTACTTC
TRBV10-3,-,TRBJ1-2,-,CAISEGSRGSYTF,TGTGCCATCAGTGAAGGCAGTAGGGGAAGCTACACCTTC
TRBV3-1/TRBV3-2,-,TRBJ1-1,TRBD1,CASSQAYRGTEAFF,TGTGCCAGCAGCCAGGCTTACAGGGGCACTGAAGCTTTCTTT
TRBV6-2/TRBV6-3,-,TRBJ1-6,-,CASSYRDIYNSPLHF,TGTGCCAGCAGTTACAGGGACATCTATAATTCACCCCTCCACTTT
TRBV10-3,-,TRBJ1-2,TRBD1,CAISDGLGTATNYGYTF,TGTGCCATCAGTGACGGACTTGGGACAGCGACCAACTATGGCTACACCTTC
TRBV7-9,-,TRBJ1-2,-,CASSLAAVTGLRSYTF,TGTGCCAGCAGCTTAGCAGCCGTCACGGGTCTGAGGAGCTACACCTTC
TRBV5-4,-,TRBJ2-2,TRBD2,CASSLTSGGAGGELFF,TGTGCCAGCAGTCTTACTAGCGGGGGGGCCGGCGGGGAGCTGTTTTTT
TRBV18,-,TRBJ2-7,-,CASSPQPGASGYEQYF,TGTGCCAGCTCACCACAACCAGGGGCTTCCGGCTACGAGCAGTACTTC
TRBV11-2,-,TRBJ1-3,TRBD1,CASSLGGTGVFGNTIYF,TGTGCCAGCAGCTTAGGCGGGACAGGGGTCTTTGGAAACACCATATATTTT
TRBV5-4,-,TRBJ1-1,-,CASTGGMNTEAFF,TGTGCCAGCACGGGGGGGATGAACACTGAAGCTTTCTTT
TRBV5-5,few,TRBJ2-7,TRBD1,CASSLVWTGNNEQYF,TGTGCCAGCAGCTTGGTCTGGACAGGGAACAACGAGCAGTACTTC
TRBV5-4,-,TRBJ2-3,-,CASSLPPGSGGGSTDTQYF,TGTGCCAGCAGCTTGCCCCCCGGGTCTGGAGGGGGCTCCACAGATACGCAGTATTTT
TRBV7-9,-,TRBJ1-4,-,CASSRRGGQWATNEKLFF,TGTGCCAGCAGCCGCCGGGGTGGCCAGTGGGCAACTAATGAAAAACTGTTTTTT
TRBV6-4,-,TRBJ1-2,-,CASRSSGDGYTF,TGTGCCAGCAGAAGTTCGGGGGATGGCTACACCTTC
TRBV5-1,-,TRBJ1-1,TRBD1,CASSLGDRGHTEAFF,TGCGCCAGCAGCTTGGGGGACAGGGGGCACACTGAAGCTTTCTTT
TRBV5-6,-,TRBJ1-1,-,CATAYLGDTEAFF,TGTGCCACGGCCTACTTAGGGGACACTGAAGCTTTCTTT
TRBV7-3,-,TRBJ2-1,TRBD1,CASSLAGGSDEQFF,TGTGCCAGCAGCTTAGCAGGGGGCAGCGATGAGCAGTTCTTC
TRBV7-9,-,TRBJ2-5,TRBD2,CASSLGLAGVKTQYF,TGTGCCAGCAGCTTAGGACTAGCGGGGGTAAAGACCCAGTACTTC
TRBV5-1,-,TRBJ1-1,TRBD1,CASSSRTGEYTEAFF,TGCGCCAGCAGCTCGAGGACAGGGGAGTACACTGAAGCTTTCTTT
TRBV7-3,-,TRBJ2-1,-,CASSPVGRTRNEQFF,TGTGCCAGCAGCCCTGTCGGAAGGACTCGGAATGAGCAGTTCTTC
TRBV6-6,-,TRBJ2-5,TRBD2,CASSSHPGLVTKTQYF,TGTGCCAGCAGTTCCCACCCGGGACTAGTCACGAAGACCCAGTACTTC
TRBV7-2,few,TRBJ1-1,TRBD1,CASSLQGGNTEAFF,TGTGCCAGCAGCTTACAGGGGGGGAACACTGAAGCTTTCTTT
TRBV13,-,TRBJ2-3,-,CASSPQDTSTDTQYF,TGTGCCAGCAGCCCCCAAGACACCAGCACAGATACGCAGTATTTT
TRBV10-1,few,TRBJ1-6,TRBD1,CASSAGGQIYNSPLHF,TGCGCCAGCTCGGCCGGGGGACAGATTTATAATTCACCCCTCCACTTT
TRBV7-9,-,TRBJ1-3,-,CASSLARSAGTGNTIYF,TGTGCCAGCAGCTTAGCGCGATCGGCGGGAACTGGAAACACCATATATTTT
TRBV3-1/TRBV3-2,-,TRBJ2-2,-,CASSQDLFALSPGELFF,TGTGCCAGCAGCCAAGATCTATTTGCCCTATCACCCGGGGAGCTGTTTTTT
TRBV3-1/TRBV3-2,-,TRBJ1-2,-,CASSQAGDILPYGYTF,TGTGCCAGCAGCCAGGCTGGGGACATCCTTCCCTATGGCTACACCTTC
TRBV9,-,TRBJ1-1,-,CASSVGAGMNTEAFF,TGTGCCAGCAGCGTAGGAGCAGGCATGAACACTGAAGCTTTCTTT
TRBV12-5,once,TRBJ1-2,-,CASGLVLIPTSSLPYGYTF,TGTGCTAGTGGTTTGGTACTTATACCGACCAGTAGCCTACCATATGGCTACACCTTC
TRBV7-8,few,TRBJ2-7,TRBD1,CASSLGWTGVDYEQYF,TGTGCCAGCAGCTTAGGATGGACAGGGGTCGACTACGAGCAGTACTTC
TRBV5-1,-,TRBJ1-2,-,CASSRRGYGYTF,TGCGCCAGCAGCCGCCGAGGCTATGGCTACACCTTC
TRBV19,-,TRBJ2-7,TRBD2,CATHGGGSYEQYF,TGTGCCACCCACGGGGGGGGCTCCTACGAGCAGTACTTC
TRBV2,-,TRBJ1-1,-,CASTDLNTEAFF,TGTGCCAGCACAGATTTGAACACTGAAGCTTTCTTT
TRBV12-5,-,TRBJ1-2,TRBD1,CASGLPQHRGTQGYTF,TGTGCTAGTGGTTTGCCCCAACACAGGGGAACTCAGGGCTACACCTTC
TRBV19,-,TRBJ2-7,-,CASSIGGGNYEQYF,TGTGCCAGTAGTATAGGTGGGGGGAACTACGAGCAGTACTTC
TRBV7-2,-,TRBJ2-4,-,CAGPRDSGQSKNIQYF,TGTGCCGGCCCCAGAGATAGCGGACAAAGCAAAAACATTCAGTACTTC
TRBV2,-,TRBJ1-1,-,CASSGGGGTNTEAFF,TGTGCCAGCAGTGGAGGGGGGGGAACGAACACTGAAGCTTTCTTT
TRBV28,-,TRBJ2-5,-,CASSPGDRELGTQYF,TGTGCCAGCAGTCCGGGAGACAGGGAGCTGGGGACCCAGTACTTC
TRBV7-9,-,TRBJ1-4,-,CASSGRQEAGEKLFF,TGTGCCAGCAGCGGCAGACAGGAGGCTGGTGAAAAACTGTTTTTT
TRBV15,-,TRBJ2-1,-,CATIGGSGGDEQFF,TGTGCCACGATCGGGGGTAGCGGAGGGGATGAGCAGTTCTTC